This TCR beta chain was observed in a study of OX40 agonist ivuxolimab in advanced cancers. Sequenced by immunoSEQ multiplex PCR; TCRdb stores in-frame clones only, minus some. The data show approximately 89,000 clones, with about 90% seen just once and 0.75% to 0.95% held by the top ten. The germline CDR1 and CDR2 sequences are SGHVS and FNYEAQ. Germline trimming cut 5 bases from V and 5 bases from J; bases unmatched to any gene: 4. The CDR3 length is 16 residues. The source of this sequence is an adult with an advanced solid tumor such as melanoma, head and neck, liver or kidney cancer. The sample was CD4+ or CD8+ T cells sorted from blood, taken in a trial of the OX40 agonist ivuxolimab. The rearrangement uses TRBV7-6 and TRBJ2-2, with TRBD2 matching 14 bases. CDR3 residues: CASSPGLAGGTGELFF. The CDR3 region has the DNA TGTGCCAGCAGCCCCGGACTAGCGGGAGGTACCGGGGAGCTGTTTTTT.